The rows below give T cell receptor beta chains drawn from one sample of a study of blood T cell repertoires in COVID-19. Generated by immunoSEQ multiplex PCR, the TCRdb table keeps only in-frame clones and is missing some. The top ten clones hold roughly 2.4% of a sample with about 220,000 clones, around 89% of them seen once. Source material: PBMCs or T cells enriched from blood (not recorded which). These receptors were taken from a woman aged 40-49 years with acute COVID-19. Each CDR3 is given with its conserved first and last residue. The D gene is left open where the match is weak. Rows give clone size only sometimes, using once, few, many, or a class for an expanded clone.

D	J	size	V	DNA	CDR3
NA	TRBJ1-1	NA	TRBV16	TGTGCCAGCAGCCAATCTCCCAGTGCCCAAAACACTGAAGCTTTCTTT	CASSQSPSAQNTEAFF
NA	TRBJ1-6	once	TRBV6-5	TGTGCCAGCAGTTACTCTATCGCAGGGGCCGCTCCCCTCCACTTT	CASSYSIAGAAPLHF
TRBD1	TRBJ2-6	NA	TRBV19	TGTGCCAGTAGTGCCGGCGGGACAGGGGGCGCGCGGGGGGCCAACGTCCTGACTTTC	CASSAGGTGGARGANVLTF
TRBD2	TRBJ2-3	NA	TRBV7-9	TGTGCCAGCAGCTTAACTCCGGGAGGGCCAAGGGAAGATACGCAGTATTTT	CASSLTPGGPREDTQYF
NA	TRBJ2-3	NA	TRBV18	TGTGCCAGCTCACCGCGGGGCTTAGCTAGCACAGATACGCAGTATTTT	CASSPRGLASTDTQYF
NA	TRBJ1-1	once	TRBV5-1	TGCGCCAGCAGCTTGACGGGGGGGACTGAAGCTTTCTTT	CASSLTGGTEAFF
NA	TRBJ2-1	NA	TRBV5-5	TGTGCCAGCAGCTTGGCAGGGAATGAGCAGTTCTTC	CASSLAGNEQFF
NA	TRBJ2-5	NA	TRBV30	TGTGCCTGGAGTGTGGTAGCCGGGGAGACCCAGTACTTC	CAWSVVAGETQYF
NA	TRBJ1-2	NA	TRBV5-7	TGTGCCAGCAGCTTGGACAGGGCCGCCTATGGCTACACCTTC	CASSLDRAAYGYTF
NA	TRBJ1-5	NA	TRBV6-1	TGTGCCAGCAGTGAAGATCCCCCCGGGAATCAGCCCCAGCATTTT	CASSEDPPGNQPQHF
NA	TRBJ2-2	NA	TRBV5-6	TGTGCCAGCAGCTTTTGGGGCGTCACCGGGGAGCTGTTTTTT	CASSFWGVTGELFF
NA	TRBJ1-1	once	TRBV25-1	TGTGCCAGCAGTGGAAACAGGAAGAACACTGAAGCTTTCTTT	CASSGNRKNTEAFF
TRBD2	TRBJ2-2	once	TRBV11-2	TGTGCCAGCAGCTCGGGACTAGCGGGAGCCAACACCGGGGAGCTGTTTTTT	CASSSGLAGANTGELFF
NA	TRBJ1-1	NA	TRBV20-1	TGCAGTGTCCAGCCGCCGGGAGAAGCTTTCTTT	CSVQPPGEAFF
TRBD1	TRBJ1-5	NA	TRBV24-1	TGTGCCGCGTCAGGGGGTGGCAATCAGCCCCAGCATTTT	CAASGGGNQPQHF
NA	TRBJ2-1	once	TRBV2	TGTGCCACTACGTATAGTGGGAGGCAGTTCTTC	CATTYSGRQFF
TRBD2	TRBJ2-2	NA	TRBV4-3	TGCGCCAGCAGCCAAGAGGGGGGACTAGCGGGAGCCGGGGAGCTGTTTTTT	CASSQEGGLAGAGELFF
TRBD2	TRBJ2-3	NA	TRBV4-1	TGCGCCAGCAGCCGTACGGCGGGAGGCACAGATACGCAGTATTTT	CASSRTAGGTDTQYF
NA	TRBJ1-2	NA	TRBV19	TGTGCCAGTAGTTTCCAGGATCGTTATGGCTACACCTTC	CASSFQDRYGYTF